This T cell receptor (beta chain) was observed in a study of CD8 T cells in Susac syndrome. Study-level information: Among the Susac syndrome patients sequenced, six had active disease and about eight were in remission. Treatment at blood withdrawal was none, corticosteroids, or intravenous immunoglobulin alone in Susac syndrome patients. Study results and limitations: The CD4+ T cell repertoire of patients with Susac syndrome showed no detectable clonal expansion.

The authors negatively isolated CD8+ and CD4+ T cells and FACS-enriched TEMRA cells. After extraction with the RNeasy kit, roughly 0.45 to 1 ug of the RNA was reverse transcribed using random hexamers. Each CDR3 protein gets one entry after TCRdb re-called the immunoSEQ multiplex PCR reads with MiXCR. This table holds about 140,000 distinct CDR3 sequences, approximately 95% found once. Points on this clonotype: Its specificity is unknown.

Trimming shortened V by 4 bases and J by 4 bases, and 14 bases separated the two germline ends. This CDR3 spans 15 amino acids. Germline V CDR1 and CDR2: LGHDT, YNNKEL (reference sequence). The chain joins TRBV3-1 to TRBJ1-3; D call uncertain. The sequencing sample was made of CD4+ T cells from PBMCs. The receptor was derived from a human donor with Susac syndrome. The CDR3 sequence: CASSRRSSEGNTIYF. For the CDR3, the DNA is TGTGCCAGCAGCCGCAGGAGCAGCGAGGGAAACACCATATATTTT. Based on the CDR3 plus reference TRBV3-1 and TRBJ1-3, the full variable domain is DTAVSQTPKYLVTQMGNDKSIKCEQNLGHDTMYWYKQDSKKFLKIMFSYNNKELIINETVPNRFSPKSPDKAHLNLHINSLELGDSAVYFCASSRRSSEGNTIYFGEGSWLTVV.